This T cell receptor (beta chain) was sequenced in a study of shared clonotypes between healthy human individuals. Trimming cost V 3 bases and J 4 bases, with 14 bases left between them. The CDR3 sequence is 15 residues long. Germline lookup yields CDR1 SGHRS and CDR2 YFSETQ. TCRdb's copy holds only in-frame clones and misses some; the assay was immunoSEQ multiplex PCR. There are about 1.5 million clones in the sample; under 99% occur only once, and roughly 0.4% lies in the top ten. Sequencing was carried out using naive CD4+ T cells sorted from blood. Specified subset: CD45RA+ positively selected. The sequence was collected from a man younger than 45 in good health. The chain uses TRBV5-1 and TRBJ1-3; no reliable D call. CDR3 DNA sequence: TGCGCCAGCAGCTCGGCCCCAGATTCAGGAAACACCATATATTTT. It encodes CASSSAPDSGNTIYF.